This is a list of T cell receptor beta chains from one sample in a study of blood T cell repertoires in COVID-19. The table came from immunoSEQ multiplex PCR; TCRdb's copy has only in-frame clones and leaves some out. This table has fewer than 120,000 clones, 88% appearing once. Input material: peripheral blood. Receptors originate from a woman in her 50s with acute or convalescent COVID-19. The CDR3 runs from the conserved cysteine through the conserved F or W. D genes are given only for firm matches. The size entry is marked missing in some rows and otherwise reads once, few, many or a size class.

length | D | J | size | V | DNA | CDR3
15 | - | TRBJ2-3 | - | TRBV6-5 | TGTGCCAGCAGCTACCGGGCTAGCGTCACAGATACGCAGTATTTT | CASSYRASVTDTQYF
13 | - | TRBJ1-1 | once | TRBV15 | TGTGCCACCAGTGGCGGGGCATGGGCTGAAGCTTTCTTT | CATSGGAWAEAFF
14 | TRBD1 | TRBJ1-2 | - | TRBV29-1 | TGCAGCGTTCCCTACCGGGACAGGGGGCGTGGCTACACCTTC | CSVPYRDRGRGYTF
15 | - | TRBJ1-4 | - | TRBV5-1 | TGCGCCAGCAGCGGGGCGGGAAGTAGTCGAGAAAAACTGTTTTTT | CASSGAGSSREKLFF
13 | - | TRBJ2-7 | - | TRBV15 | TGTGCCACCAGCAGAGGACAGACCTACGAGCAGTACTTC | CATSRGQTYEQYF
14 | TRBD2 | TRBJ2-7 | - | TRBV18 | TGTGCCAGCTCACCAGGGACTAGCGGTTACGAGCAGTACTTC | CASSPGTSGYEQYF
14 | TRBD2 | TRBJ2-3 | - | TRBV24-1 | TGTGCCACCCGGCCTAGCGGGAACTCAGATACGCAGTATTTT | CATRPSGNSDTQYF
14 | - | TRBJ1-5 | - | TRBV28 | TGTGCCAGCAGTTTGAGGGTTAGCAATCAGCCCCAGCATTTT | CASSLRVSNQPQHF
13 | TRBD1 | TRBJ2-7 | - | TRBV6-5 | TGTGCCAGCAGTCCCGGGACAGGGGGCGAGCAGTACTTC | CASSPGTGGEQYF
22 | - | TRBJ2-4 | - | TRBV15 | TGTGCCACCAGCAGAGAGAGAGGGGGGGAAAACCCCGTCCCACTAGCCAAAAACATTCAGTACTTC | CATSRERGGENPVPLAKNIQYF
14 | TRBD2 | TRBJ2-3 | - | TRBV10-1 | TGCGCCACGGGGACTAGCGGGAGAAGGGGGACGCAGTATTTT | CATGTSGRRGTQYF
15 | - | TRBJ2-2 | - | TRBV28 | TGTGCCAGCAGTTTTCGTACGGGAGTTACCGGGGAGCTGTTTTTT | CASSFRTGVTGELFF
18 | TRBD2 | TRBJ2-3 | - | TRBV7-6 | TGTGCCAGCAGCTCCGGTCTAGCGGGAGGATGGGGGGGAGATACGCAGTATTTT | CASSSGLAGGWGGDTQYF
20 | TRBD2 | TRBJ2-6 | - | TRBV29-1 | TGCAGCGTTGAAGATCTTCGTAAACTAGCGGGGAGCTCTGGGGCCAACGTCCTGACTTTC | CSVEDLRKLAGSSGANVLTF
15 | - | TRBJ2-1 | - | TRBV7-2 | TGTGCCAGCAGCTTAAGTGGGGGGACCTACAATGAGCAGTTCTTC | CASSLSGGTYNEQFF
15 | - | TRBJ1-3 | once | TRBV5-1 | TGCGCCAGCAGTGAGGGCCTGAGCTCTGGAAACACCATATATTTT | CASSEGLSSGNTIYF
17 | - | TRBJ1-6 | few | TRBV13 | TGTGCCAGCAGACGAAGCCAGGGTAGGACCTATAATTCACCCCTCCACTTT | CASRRSQGRTYNSPLHF
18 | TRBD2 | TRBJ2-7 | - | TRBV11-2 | TGTGCCAGCAGCTTAGCGTTGCCCCTAGCGGGAAGGGTCAACGAGCAGTACTTC | CASSLALPLAGRVNEQYF
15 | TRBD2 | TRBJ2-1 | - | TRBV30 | TGTGCCTGGAGTGATTTAGCGGGAGTCGGCAATGAGCAGTTCTTC | CAWSDLAGVGNEQFF
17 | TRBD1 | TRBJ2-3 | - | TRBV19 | TGTGCCAGTAGGTCAGCCCCGGGACAGGGGGACTCAGATACGCAGTATTTT | CASRSAPGQGDSDTQYF
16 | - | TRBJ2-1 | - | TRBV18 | TGTGCCAGCTCACCCCCCGGCAGGGCGAAAAACAATGAGCAGTTCTTC | CASSPPGRAKNNEQFF
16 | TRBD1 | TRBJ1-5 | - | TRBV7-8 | TGTGCCAGCAGCTTAACGGACAGGGGAAGAAATCAGCCCCAGCATTTT | CASSLTDRGRNQPQHF
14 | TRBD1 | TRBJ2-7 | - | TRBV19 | TGTGCCAGTACTAACAGGGGTCCCCCCTACGAGCAGTACTTC | CASTNRGPPYEQYF
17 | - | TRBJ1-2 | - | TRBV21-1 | TGTGCCAGCAGCAAGAGGGACAGGGGTCCTACTAACTATGGCTACACCTTC | CASSKRDRGPTNYGYTF
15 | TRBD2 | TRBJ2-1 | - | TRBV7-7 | TGTGCCAGCAGCTTGGGACTAGCGGGAAGAAATGAGCAGTTCTTC | CASSLGLAGRNEQFF
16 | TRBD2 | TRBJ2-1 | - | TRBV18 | TGTGCCAGCTCACCACCGAGTTCCCTAGCGGGAGACCGGCAGTTCTTC | CASSPPSSLAGDRQFF
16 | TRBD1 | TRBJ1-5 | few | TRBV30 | TGTGCCTGGAGTAGAATGGGACAGGGAATAAGACAGCCCCAGCATTTT | CAWSRMGQGIRQPQHF
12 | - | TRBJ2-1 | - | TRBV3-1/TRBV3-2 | TGTGCCAGCAGCCAGGCCCACAATGAGCAGTTCTTC | CASSQAHNEQFF
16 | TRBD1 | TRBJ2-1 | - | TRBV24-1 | TGTGCCACCAGTGTGTCGACAGGGGTTTCCTACAATGAGCAGTTCTTC | CATSVSTGVSYNEQFF
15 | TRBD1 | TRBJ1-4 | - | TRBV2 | TGTGCCAGCAGGGGACAGGGAACACTTAATGAAAAACTGTTTTTT | CASRGQGTLNEKLFF
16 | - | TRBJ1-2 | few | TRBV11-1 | TGTGCCAGCAGCTTAAATGGCAGGGGCCGTCTGTATGGCTACACCTTC | CASSLNGRGRLYGYTF
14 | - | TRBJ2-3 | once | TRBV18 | TGTGCCAGCTCACCACCGGGGCTCCCAGATACGCAGTATTTT | CASSPPGLPDTQYF
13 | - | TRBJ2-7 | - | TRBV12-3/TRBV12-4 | TGTGCCAGCAGTTCCACACCCTCCTACGAGCAGTACTTC | CASSSTPSYEQYF
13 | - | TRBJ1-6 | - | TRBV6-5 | TGTGCCAGCAGTTCCTGGCAGGGATCACCCCTCCACTTT | CASSSWQGSPLHF
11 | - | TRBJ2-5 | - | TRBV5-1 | TGCGCCAAACAGGGCAAGGAGACCCAGTACTTC | CAKQGKETQYF
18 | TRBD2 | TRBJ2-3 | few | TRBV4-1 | TGCGCCAGCAGCCAAGAGGGGATAGCGGGAGGTAATCCAGATACGCAGTATTTT | CASSQEGIAGGNPDTQYF
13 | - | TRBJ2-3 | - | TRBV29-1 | TGCAGCGTGATCGGGGGAGCCACAGATACGCAGTATTTT | CSVIGGATDTQYF
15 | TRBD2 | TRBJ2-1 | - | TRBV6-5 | TGTGCCAGCGCCCTCGTAGCGGGGGCCTACAATGAGCAGTTCTTC | CASALVAGAYNEQFF
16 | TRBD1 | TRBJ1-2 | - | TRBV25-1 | TGTGCCAGCAGTCCCTCTCGACAGGGGGCAGGGTATGGCTACACCTTC | CASSPSRQGAGYGYTF
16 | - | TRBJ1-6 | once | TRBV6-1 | TGTGCCAGCAGTGAAGAGGGGCTGGCCTATAATTCACCCCTCCACTTT | CASSEEGLAYNSPLHF
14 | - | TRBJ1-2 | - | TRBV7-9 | TGTGCCAGCAGCTTAGGACAGTCAGCCTATGGCTACACCTTC | CASSLGQSAYGYTF
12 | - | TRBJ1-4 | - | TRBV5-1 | TGCGCCAGCAGCCCCCCGGGGGAAAAACTGTTTTTT | CASSPPGEKLFF
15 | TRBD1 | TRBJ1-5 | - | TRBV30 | TGTGCCTGGAGGGGGACAGGGTATAGCAATCAGCCCCAGCATTTT | CAWRGTGYSNQPQHF
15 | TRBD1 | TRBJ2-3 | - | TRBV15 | TGTGCCACCAGCAGACCCGGGACAGGGTCCCAATCGCAGTATTTT | CATSRPGTGSQSQYF
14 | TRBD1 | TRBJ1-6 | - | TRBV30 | TGTGCCTCCCAGGGGGGCTCAAGGGGATCACCCCTCCACTTT | CASQGGSRGSPLHF
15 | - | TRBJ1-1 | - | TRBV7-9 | TGTGCCAGCAGCTTAGTTAGTACAGGTGGCACTGAAGCTTTCTTT | CASSLVSTGGTEAFF